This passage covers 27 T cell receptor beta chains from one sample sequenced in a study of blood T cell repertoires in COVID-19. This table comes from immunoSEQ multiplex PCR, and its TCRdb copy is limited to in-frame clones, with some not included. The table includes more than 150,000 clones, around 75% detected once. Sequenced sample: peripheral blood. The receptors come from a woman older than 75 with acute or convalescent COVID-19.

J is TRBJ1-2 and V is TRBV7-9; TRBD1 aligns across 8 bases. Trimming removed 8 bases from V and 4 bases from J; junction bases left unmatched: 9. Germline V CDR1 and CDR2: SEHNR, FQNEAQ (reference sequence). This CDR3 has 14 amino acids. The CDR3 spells CASDSTGEAYGYTF. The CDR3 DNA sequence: TGTGCCAGCGACTCGACAGGGGAGGCCTATGGCTACACCTTC. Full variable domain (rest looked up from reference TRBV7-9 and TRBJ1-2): DTGVSQNPRHKITKRGQNVTFRCDPISEHNRLYWYRQTLGQGPEFLTYFQNEAQLEKSRLLSDRFSAERPKGSFSTLEIQRTEQGDSAMYLCASDSTGEAYGYTFGSGTRLTVV.

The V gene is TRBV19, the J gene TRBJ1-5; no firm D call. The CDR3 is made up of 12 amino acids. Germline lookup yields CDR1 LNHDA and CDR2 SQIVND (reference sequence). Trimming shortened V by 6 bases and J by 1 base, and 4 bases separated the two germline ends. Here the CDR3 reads CASSQSNQPQHF. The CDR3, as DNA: TGTGCCAGTAGCCAGAGCAATCAGCCCCAGCATTTT.

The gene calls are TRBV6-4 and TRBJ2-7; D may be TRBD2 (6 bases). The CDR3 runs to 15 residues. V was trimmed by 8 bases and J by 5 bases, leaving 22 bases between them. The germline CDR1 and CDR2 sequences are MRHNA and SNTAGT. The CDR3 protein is CASRFPLANENEQYF. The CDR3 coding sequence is TGTGCCAGCCGGTTCCCACTAGCTAATGAAAACGAGCAGTACTTC.

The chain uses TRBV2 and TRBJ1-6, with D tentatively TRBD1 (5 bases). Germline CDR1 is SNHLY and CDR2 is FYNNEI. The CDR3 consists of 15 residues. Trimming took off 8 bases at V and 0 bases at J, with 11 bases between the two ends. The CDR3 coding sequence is TGTGCCAGCCTCCCCGGGGGCTCCTATAATTCACCCCTCCACTTT. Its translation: CASLPGGSYNSPLHF.

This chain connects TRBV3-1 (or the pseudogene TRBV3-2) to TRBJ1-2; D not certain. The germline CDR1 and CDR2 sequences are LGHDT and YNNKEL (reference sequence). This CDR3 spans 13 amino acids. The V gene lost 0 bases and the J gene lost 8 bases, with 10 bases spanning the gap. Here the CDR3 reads CASSQDHAGGYTF. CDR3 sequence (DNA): TGTGCCAGCAGCCAAGATCACGCAGGCGGCTACACCTTC.

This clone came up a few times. In DNA form, the CDR3 reads TGTGCCAGCAGCTTATACAGGGAATCACCCCTCCACTTT. Residues: CASSLYRESPLHF. The rearrangement uses TRBV11-2 and TRBJ1-6; D may be TRBD1 (6 bases). With 2 bases removed from V and 10 bases from J, the gap between germline ends came to 9 bases. Germline lookup yields CDR1 SGHAT and CDR2 FQNNGV. The CDR3 is 13 residues long.

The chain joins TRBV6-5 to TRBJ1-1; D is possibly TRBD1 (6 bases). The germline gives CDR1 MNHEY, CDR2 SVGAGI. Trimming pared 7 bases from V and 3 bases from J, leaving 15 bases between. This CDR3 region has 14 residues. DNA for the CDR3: TGTGCCAGCACTTCGGGGTGGACAGACACTGAAGCTTTCTTT. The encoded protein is CASTSGWTDTEAFF.

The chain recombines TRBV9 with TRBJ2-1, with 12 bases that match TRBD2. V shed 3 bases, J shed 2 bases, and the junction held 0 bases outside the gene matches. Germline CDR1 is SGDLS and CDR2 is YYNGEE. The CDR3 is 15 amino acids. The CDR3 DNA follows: TGTGCCAGCAGCGGGACTAGCGGGGCCTACAATGAGCAGTTCTTC. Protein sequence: CASSGTSGAYNEQFF.

In DNA, the CDR3 is TGTGCCAGCACCTCCGGGGAGGGCGCCCGGAACACTGAAGCTTTCTTT. As protein: CASTSGEGARNTEAFF. The chain links TRBV28 to TRBJ1-1; D unresolved. The CDR3 covers 16 residues. V dropped 7 bases and J dropped 1 base, with 19 bases sitting between them. Germline values: CDR1 MDHEN, CDR2 SYDVKM.

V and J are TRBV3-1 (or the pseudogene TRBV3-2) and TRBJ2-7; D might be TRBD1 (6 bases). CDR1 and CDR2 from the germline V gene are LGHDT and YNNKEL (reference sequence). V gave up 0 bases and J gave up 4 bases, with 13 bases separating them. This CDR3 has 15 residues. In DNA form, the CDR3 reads TGTGCCAGCAGCCAAGAAACGTACAGGGCTTACGAGCAGTACTTC. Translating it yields CASSQETYRAYEQYF.

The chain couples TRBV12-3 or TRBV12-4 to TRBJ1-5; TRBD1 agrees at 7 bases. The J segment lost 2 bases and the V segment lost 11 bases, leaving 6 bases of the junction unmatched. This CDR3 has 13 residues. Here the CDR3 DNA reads TGTGCCTCCCCGACAGGGCGCAATCAGCCCCAGCATTTT. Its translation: CASPTGRNQPQHF.

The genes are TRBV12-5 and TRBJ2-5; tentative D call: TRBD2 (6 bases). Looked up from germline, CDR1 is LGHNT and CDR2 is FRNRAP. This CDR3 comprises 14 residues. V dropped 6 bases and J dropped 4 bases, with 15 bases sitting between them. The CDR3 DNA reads TGTGCTAGTGGCGTCGGGAGCTCGTCAGAGACCCAGTACTTC. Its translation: CASGVGSSSETQYF.

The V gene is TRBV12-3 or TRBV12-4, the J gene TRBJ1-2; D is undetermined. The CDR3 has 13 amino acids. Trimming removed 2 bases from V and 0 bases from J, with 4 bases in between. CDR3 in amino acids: CASSLQANYGYTF. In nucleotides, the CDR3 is TGTGCCAGCAGTTTACAGGCTAACTATGGCTACACCTTC.

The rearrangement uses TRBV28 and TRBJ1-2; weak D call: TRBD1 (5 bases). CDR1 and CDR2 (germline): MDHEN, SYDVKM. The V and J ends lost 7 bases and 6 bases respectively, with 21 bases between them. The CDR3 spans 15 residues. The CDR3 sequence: CASKGNAQGEDGYTF. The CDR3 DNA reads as TGTGCCAGCAAAGGAAACGCCCAGGGTGAGGATGGCTACACCTTC.

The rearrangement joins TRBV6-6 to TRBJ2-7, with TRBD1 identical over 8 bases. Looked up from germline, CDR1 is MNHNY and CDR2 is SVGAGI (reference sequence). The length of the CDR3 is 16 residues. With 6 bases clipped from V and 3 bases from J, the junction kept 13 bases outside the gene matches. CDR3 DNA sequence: TGTGCCAGCAGAAATCCACAGGGGGGCGCCTTCTACGAGCAGTACTTC. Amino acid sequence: CASRNPQGGAFYEQYF.

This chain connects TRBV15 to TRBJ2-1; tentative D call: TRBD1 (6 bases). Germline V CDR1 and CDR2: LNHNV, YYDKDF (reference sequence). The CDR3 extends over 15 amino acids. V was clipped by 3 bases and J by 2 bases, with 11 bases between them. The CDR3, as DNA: TGTGCCACCAGCAGCGACAGGTCGCCCTACAATGAGCAGTTCTTC. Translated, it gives CATSSDRSPYNEQFF.

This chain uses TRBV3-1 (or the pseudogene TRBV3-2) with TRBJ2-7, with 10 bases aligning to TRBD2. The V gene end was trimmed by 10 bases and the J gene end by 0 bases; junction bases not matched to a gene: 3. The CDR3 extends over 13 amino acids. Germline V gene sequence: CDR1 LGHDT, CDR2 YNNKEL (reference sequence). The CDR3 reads CATRTSGSYEQYF. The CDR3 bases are TGTGCCACCCGGACTAGCGGCTCCTACGAGCAGTACTTC.

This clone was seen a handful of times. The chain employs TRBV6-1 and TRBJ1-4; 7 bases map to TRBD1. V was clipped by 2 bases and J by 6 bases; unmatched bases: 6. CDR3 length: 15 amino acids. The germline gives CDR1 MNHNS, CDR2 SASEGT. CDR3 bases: TGTGCCAGCAGTGAATACAGGGGAGTGGATGAAAAACTGTTTTTT. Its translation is CASSEYRGVDEKLFF.

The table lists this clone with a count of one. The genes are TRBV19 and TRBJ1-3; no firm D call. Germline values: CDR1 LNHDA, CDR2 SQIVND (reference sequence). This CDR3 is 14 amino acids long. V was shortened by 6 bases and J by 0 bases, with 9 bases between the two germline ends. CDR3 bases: TGTGCCAGTAGGTCAATGAGCTCTGGAAACACCATATATTTT. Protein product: CASRSMSSGNTIYF.

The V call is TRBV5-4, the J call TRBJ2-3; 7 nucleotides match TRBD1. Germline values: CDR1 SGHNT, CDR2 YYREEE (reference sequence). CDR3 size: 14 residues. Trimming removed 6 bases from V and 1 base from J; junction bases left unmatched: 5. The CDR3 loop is CASMDRLGTDTQYF. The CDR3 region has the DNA TGTGCCAGCATGGACAGGCTGGGCACAGATACGCAGTATTTT.

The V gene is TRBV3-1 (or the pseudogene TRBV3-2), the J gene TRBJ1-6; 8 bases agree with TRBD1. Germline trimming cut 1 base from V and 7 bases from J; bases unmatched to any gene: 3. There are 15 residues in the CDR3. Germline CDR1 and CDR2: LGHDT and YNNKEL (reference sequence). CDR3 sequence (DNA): TGTGCCAGCAGCCAAGGTAACAGGGGGAATTCACCCCTCCACTTT. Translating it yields CASSQGNRGNSPLHF.

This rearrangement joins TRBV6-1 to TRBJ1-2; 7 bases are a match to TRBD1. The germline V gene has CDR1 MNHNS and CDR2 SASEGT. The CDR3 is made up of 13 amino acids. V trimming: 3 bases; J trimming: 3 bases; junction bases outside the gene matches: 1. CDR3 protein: CASSDQGDYGYTF. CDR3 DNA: TGTGCCAGCAGTGATCAGGGGGACTATGGCTACACCTTC.

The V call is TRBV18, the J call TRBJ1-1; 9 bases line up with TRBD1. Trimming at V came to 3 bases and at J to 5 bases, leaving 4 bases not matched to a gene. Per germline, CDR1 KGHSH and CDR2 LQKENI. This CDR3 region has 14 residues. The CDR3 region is CASSPGTGMTEAFF. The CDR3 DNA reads TGTGCCAGCTCACCTGGGACAGGGATGACTGAAGCTTTCTTT.

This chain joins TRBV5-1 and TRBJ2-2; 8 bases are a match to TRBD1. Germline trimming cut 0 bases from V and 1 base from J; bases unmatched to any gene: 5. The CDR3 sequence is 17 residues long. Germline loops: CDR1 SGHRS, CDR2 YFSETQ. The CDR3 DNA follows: TGCGCCAGCAGCTTGGGCGCCGGGACAGGGAACACCGGGGAGCTGTTTTTT. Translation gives CASSLGAGTGNTGELFF. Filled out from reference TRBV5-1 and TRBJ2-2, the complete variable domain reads KAGVTQTPRYLIKTRGQQVTLSCSPISGHRSVSWYQQTPGQGLQFLFEYFSETQRNKGNFPGRFSGRQFSNSRSEMNVSTLELGDSALYLCASSLGAGTGNTGELFFGEGSRLTVL.

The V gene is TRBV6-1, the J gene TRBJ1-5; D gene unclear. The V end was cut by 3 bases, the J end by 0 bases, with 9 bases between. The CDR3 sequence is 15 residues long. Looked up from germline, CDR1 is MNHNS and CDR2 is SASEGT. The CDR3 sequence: CASSEGSYSNQPQHF. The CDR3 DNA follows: TGTGCCAGCAGTGAGGGCAGCTATAGCAATCAGCCCCAGCATTTT.

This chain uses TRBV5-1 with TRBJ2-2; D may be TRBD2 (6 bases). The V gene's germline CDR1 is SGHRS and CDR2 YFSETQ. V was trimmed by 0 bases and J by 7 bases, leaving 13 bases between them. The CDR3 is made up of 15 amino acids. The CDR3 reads CASSLASGVGGELFF. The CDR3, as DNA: TGCGCCAGCAGCTTGGCCTCGGGAGTTGGCGGGGAGCTGTTTTTT.

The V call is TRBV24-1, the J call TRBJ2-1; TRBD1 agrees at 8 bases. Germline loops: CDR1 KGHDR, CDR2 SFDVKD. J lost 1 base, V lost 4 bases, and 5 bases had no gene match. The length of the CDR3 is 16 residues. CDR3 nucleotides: TGTGCCACCAGTGACAGCGGACAGGGTTCCTACAATGAGCAGTTCTTC. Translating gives CATSDSGQGSYNEQFF.